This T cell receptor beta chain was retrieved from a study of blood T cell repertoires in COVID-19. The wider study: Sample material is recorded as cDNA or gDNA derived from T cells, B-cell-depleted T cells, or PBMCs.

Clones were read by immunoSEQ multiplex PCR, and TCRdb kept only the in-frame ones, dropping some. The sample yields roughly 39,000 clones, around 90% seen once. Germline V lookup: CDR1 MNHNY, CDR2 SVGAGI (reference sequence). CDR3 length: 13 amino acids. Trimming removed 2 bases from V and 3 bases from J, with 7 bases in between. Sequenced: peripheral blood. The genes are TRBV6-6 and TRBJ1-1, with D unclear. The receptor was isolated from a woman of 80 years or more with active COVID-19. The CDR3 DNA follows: TGTGCCAGCAGTTACGGCGGGGACACTGAAGCTTTCTTT. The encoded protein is CASSYGGDTEAFF.